Detailed here is one T cell receptor beta chain. Its antigen is still unknown. Extraction yielded at least 5 micrograms of total RNA per sample. Germline CDR1 is SGHNT and CDR2 is YYREEE (reference sequence). V lost 8 bases to trimming and J lost 0 bases, with 9 bases between them. The length of the CDR3 is 13 residues. This entry is derived from a study of blood T cells in healthy people across ages. Primed by a sample-barcoded 5' primer and a J-beta primer mix, a second PCR proceeded for 7 to 11 cycles. Unique molecular identifiers of 12 random nucleotides labeled each cDNA. TCRdb reprocessed the 5' RACE reads with MiXCR, giving one entry per CDR3 protein. Of about a million distinct CDR3 sequences listed, 51% were seen once; the top ten hold 20% to 25%. Study results and caveats: PBMC samples, being unsorted, prevented any conclusive comparison of naive and antigen-experienced cells. The diversity estimates, figures obtained from one million T cells, were considered underestimates.

The sample comprised blood. This clonotype was sampled from a woman aged 60-75 years in good health. The chain recombines TRBV5-4 with TRBJ2-1; possibly TRBD2 for D (6 bases). CDR3 sequence reads: CASGGISYNEQFF. The DNA for the CDR3 is TGTGCCAGTGGAGGGATCTCCTACAATGAGCAGTTCTTC.